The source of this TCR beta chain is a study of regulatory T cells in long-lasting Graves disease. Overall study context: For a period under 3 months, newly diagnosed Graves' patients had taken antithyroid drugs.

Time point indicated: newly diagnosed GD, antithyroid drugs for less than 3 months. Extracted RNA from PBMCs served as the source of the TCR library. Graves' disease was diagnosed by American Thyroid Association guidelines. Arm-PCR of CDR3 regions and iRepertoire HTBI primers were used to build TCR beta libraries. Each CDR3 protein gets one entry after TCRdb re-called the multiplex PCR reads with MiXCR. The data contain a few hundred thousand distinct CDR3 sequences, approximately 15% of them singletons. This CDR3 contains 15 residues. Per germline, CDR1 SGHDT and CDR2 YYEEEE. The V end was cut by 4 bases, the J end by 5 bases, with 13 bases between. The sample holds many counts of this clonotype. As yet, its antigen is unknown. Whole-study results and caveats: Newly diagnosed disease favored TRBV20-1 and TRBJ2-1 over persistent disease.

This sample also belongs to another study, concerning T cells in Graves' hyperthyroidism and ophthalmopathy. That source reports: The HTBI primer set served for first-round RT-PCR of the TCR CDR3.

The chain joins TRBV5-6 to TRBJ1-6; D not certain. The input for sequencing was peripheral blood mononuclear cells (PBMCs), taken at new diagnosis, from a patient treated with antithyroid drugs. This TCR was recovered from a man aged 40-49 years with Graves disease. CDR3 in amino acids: CASSLLTLDNSPLHF. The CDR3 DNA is TGTGCCAGCAGCCTTCTTACCCTGGATAATTCACCCCTCCACTTT.